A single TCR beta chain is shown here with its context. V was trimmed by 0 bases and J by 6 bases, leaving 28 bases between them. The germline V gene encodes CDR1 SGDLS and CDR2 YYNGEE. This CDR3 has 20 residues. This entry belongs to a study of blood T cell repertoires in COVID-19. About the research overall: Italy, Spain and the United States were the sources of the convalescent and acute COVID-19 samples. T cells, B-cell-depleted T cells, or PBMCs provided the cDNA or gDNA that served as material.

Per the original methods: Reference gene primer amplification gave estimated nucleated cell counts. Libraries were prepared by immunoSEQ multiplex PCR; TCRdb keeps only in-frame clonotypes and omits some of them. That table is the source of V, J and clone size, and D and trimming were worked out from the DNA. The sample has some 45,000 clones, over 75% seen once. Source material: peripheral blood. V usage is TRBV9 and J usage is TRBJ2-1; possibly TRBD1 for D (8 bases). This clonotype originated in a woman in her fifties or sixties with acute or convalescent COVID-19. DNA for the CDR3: TGTGCCAGCAGCGTAGCTACGGGGGGATCGACAGGGGACCCCGGCAATGAGCAGTTCTTC. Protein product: CASSVATGGSTGDPGNEQFF.